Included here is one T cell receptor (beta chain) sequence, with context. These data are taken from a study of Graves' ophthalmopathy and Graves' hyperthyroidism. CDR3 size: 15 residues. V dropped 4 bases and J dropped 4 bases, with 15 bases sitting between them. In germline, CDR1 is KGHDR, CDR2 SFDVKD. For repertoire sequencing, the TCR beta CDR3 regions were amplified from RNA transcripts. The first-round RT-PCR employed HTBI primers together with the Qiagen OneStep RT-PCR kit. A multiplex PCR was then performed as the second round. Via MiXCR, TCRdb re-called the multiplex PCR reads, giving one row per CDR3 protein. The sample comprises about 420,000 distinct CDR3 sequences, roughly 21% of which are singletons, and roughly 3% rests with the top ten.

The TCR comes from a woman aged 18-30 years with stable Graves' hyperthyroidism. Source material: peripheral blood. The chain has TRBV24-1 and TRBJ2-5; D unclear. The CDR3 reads CATSETSSGRETQYF. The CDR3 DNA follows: TGTGCCACCAGTGAGACTTCCAGTGGGCGAGAGACCCAGTACTTC.